The entry below gives a single T cell receptor beta chain sequence along with its context. Sequencing was performed with immunoSEQ multiplex PCR; in TCRdb, only in-frame clones are kept and a portion is missing. The repertoire holds approximately 120,000 clones, with 90% as singletons. This CDR3 comprises 15 residues. The germline V gene encodes CDR1 SGHTA and CDR2 FQGNSA. The ends lost 3 bases at V and 1 base at J; junction bases unmatched: 3. This specimen comes from a study of control samples from healthy donors and cancer patients. This sequence joins TRBV7-2 and TRBJ2-3; 8 nucleotides align to TRBD2. The origin of this receptor is a human donor in good health. The donor label of this sample is uncertain. Sequencing was performed on blood. The CDR3 reads CASSFRGGGTDTQYF. CDR3 in DNA: TGTGCCAGCAGCTTCCGGGGGGGCGGCACAGATACGCAGTATTTT. Variable domain in full (rest from reference TRBV7-2 and TRBJ2-3): GAGVSQSPSNKVTEKGKDVELRCDPISGHTALYWYRQSLGQGLEFLIYFQGNSAPDKSGLPSDRFSAERTGGSVSTLTIQRTQQEDSAVYLCASSFRGGGTDTQYFGPGTRLTVL.